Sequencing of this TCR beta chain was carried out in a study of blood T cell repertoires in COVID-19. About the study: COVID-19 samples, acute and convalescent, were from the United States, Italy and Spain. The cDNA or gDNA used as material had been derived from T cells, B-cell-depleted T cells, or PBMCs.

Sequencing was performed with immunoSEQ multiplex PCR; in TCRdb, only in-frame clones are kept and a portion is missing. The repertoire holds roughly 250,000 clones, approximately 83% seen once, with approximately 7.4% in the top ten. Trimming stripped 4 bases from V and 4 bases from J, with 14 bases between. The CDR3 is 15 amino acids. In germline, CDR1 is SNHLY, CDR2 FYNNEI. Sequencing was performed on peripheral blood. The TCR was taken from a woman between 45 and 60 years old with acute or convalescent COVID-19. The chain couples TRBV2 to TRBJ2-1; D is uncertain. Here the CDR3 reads CASSGAEKPYNEQFF. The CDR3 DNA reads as TGTGCCAGCAGTGGAGCAGAGAAACCGTACAATGAGCAGTTCTTC.